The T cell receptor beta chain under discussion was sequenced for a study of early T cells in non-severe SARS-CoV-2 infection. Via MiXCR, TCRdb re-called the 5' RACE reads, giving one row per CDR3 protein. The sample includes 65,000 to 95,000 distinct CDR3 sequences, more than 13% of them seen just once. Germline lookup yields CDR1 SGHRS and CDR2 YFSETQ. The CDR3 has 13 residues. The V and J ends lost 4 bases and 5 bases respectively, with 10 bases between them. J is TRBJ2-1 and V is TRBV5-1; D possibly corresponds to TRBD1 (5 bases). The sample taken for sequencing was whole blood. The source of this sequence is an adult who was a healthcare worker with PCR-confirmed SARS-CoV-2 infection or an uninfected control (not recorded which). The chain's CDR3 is CASSPLTDNEQFF. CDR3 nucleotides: TGCGCCAGCAGCCCCTTGACAGACAATGAGCAGTTCTTC. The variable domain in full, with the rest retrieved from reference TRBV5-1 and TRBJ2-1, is KAGVTQTPRYLIKTRGQQVTLSCSPISGHRSVSWYQQTPGQGLQFLFEYFSETQRNKGNFPGRFSGRQFSNSRSEMNVSTLELGDSALYLCASSPLTDNEQFFGPGTRLTVL.